Presented here are 16 T cell receptor beta chains from one specimen sequenced in a study of T cell clones after liver transplantation. TCRdb's table, derived via immunoSEQ multiplex PCR, lists solely in-frame clones and lacks some. The table has about 17,000 clones, 80% seen once. The sequencing used CD8+ T cells from blood, collected 48 months after liver transplant. The receptors here all came from a human patient who received a liver transplant. T cells may partly derive from the graft donor.

This clone has just one count. This rearrangement joins TRBV27 to TRBJ2-7; tentative D call: TRBD1 (5 bases). Germline values: CDR1 MNHEY, CDR2 SMNVEV (reference sequence). There are 13 residues in the CDR3. V dropped 6 bases and J dropped 0 bases, with 9 bases sitting between them. CDR3 in amino acids: CASSVRGSYEQYF. In nucleotides, the CDR3 is TGTGCCAGCAGCGTTAGGGGCTCCTACGAGCAGTACTTC.

The chain uses TRBV19 and TRBJ2-7, with unresolved D. The CDR3 runs to 16 residues. Germline V CDR1 and CDR2: LNHDA, SQIVND (reference sequence). V gave up 3 bases and J gave up 0 bases, with 15 bases separating them. The CDR3 is CASSIGSAQTSYEQYF. The CDR3 DNA follows: TGTGCCAGTAGTATCGGCTCAGCTCAGACCTCCTACGAGCAGTACTTC. Looking up the rest from reference TRBV19 and TRBJ2-7 gives the full variable domain: DGGITQSPKYLFRKEGQNVTLSCEQNLNHDAMYWYRQDPGQGLRLIYYSQIVNDFQKGDIAEGYSVSREKKESFPLTVTSAQKNPTAFYLCASSIGSAQTSYEQYFGPGTRLTVT.

The chain carries TRBV27 and TRBJ1-1, with D maybe TRBD1 (6 bases). The V end lost 6 bases, the J end lost 2 bases, and 16 bases lay between the germline ends. Germline CDR1 MNHEY, CDR2 SMNVEV (reference sequence). This CDR3 has 15 amino acids. As DNA, the CDR3 is TGTGCCAGCAGACAACGAGGGGGGAGAAACACTGAAGCTTTCTTT. Its translation: CASRQRGGRNTEAFF.

This chain links TRBV10-3 with TRBJ2-7, with D unclear. Germline V gene lookup returns CDR1 ENHRY and CDR2 SYGVKD. Trimming took 0 bases from V and 2 from J, leaving 11 bases between them. CDR3 length: 15 amino acids. CDR3 amino acids: CAISESNRPTYEQYF. As DNA, the CDR3 is TGTGCCATCAGTGAGTCGAACCGCCCGACCTACGAGCAGTACTTC.

The gene calls are TRBV6-1 and TRBJ2-7; no clear D gene. Trimming took 2 bases from V and 0 from J, leaving 11 bases between them. The germline V gene has CDR1 MNHNS and CDR2 SASEGT. This CDR3 region has 15 residues. The CDR3 DNA is TGTGCCAGCAGTGAATACACTTTAAGCTCCTACGAGCAGTACTTC. Translating it yields CASSEYTLSSYEQYF.

The chain uses TRBV4-2 and TRBJ2-6; D possibly matches TRBD1 or TRBD2 (6 bases each). V was shortened by 4 bases and J by 3 bases, with 13 bases between the two germline ends. Germline V gene lookup returns CDR1 LGHNA and CDR2 YNFKEQ. This CDR3 comprises 16 residues. The chain's CDR3 is CASSLEGGVGANVLTF. CDR3 nucleotides: TGTGCCAGCAGCCTAGAGGGGGGAGTTGGGGCCAACGTCCTGACTTTC.

The chain uses TRBV9 and TRBJ2-5; 8 positions match TRBD1. This CDR3 spans 15 amino acids. CDR1 and CDR2 from the germline V gene are SGDLS and YYNGEE. J gave up 2 bases and V 4 bases, and 7 bases lay outside the gene matches. In nucleotides, the CDR3 is TGTGCCAGCAGCCCTCAGGGGGCATGGCAAGAGACCCAGTACTTC. Its protein product is CASSPQGAWQETQYF.

The chain has TRBV27 and TRBJ2-7, with 9 bases matching TRBD1. Losses at the gene ends were 10 bases for V and 3 bases for J; bases not matched to a gene: 7. The CDR3 consists of 13 residues. Germline CDR1 MNHEY, CDR2 SMNVEV (reference sequence). CDR3 in amino acids: CATAQGALYEQYF. The CDR3 bases are TGTGCCACAGCACAGGGGGCCCTCTACGAGCAGTACTTC.

The rearrangement links TRBV15 to TRBJ2-6; 8 bases agree with TRBD1. The CDR3 contains 19 residues. Germline-derived CDR1 and CDR2 are LNHNV and YYDKDF (reference sequence). Trimming cost V 5 bases and J 0 bases; bases outside gene matches: 12. CDR3: CATSRLPGQVNSGANVLTF. CDR3 DNA sequence: TGTGCCACCAGCCGGCTTCCGGGACAGGTGAACTCTGGGGCCAACGTCCTGACTTTC.

V is TRBV28 and J is TRBJ2-7; the match to TRBD2 covers 8 bases. The junction had 1 base not matched to a gene; V was cut back by 3 bases and J by 0 bases. This CDR3 comprises 14 residues. The germline V gene has CDR1 MDHEN and CDR2 SYDVKM. CDR3 nucleotide sequence: TGTGCCAGCAGTTTGCTAGCGGGCTCCTACGAGCAGTACTTC. Its protein product is CASSLLAGSYEQYF.

Here the CDR3 reads CASSRQGSRGNQPQHF. CDR3 in DNA: TGTGCCAGCAGTCGACAAGGGAGCAGAGGCAATCAGCCCCAGCATTTT. V gene TRBV2 combines with J gene TRBJ1-5; no firm D call. V lost 5 bases, J lost 2 bases, and 16 bases lay in between. CDR1 and CDR2 from the germline V gene are SNHLY and FYNNEI. This CDR3 comprises 16 residues.

The genes are TRBV27 and TRBJ2-7, with D unclear. Germline V gene data show CDR1 as MNHEY and CDR2 as SMNVEV (reference sequence). V shed 0 bases and J shed 0 bases, with 9 bases lying between them. This CDR3 is 15 amino acids long. CDR3 amino acids: CASSLSGGNSYEQYF. CDR3 DNA: TGTGCCAGCAGTTTATCAGGTGGAAACTCCTACGAGCAGTACTTC.

This chain joins TRBV2 and TRBJ2-3, with TRBD2 identical over 12 bases. The CDR3 length is 18 residues. Germline-derived CDR1 and CDR2 are SNHLY and FYNNEI. V was pared by 6 bases and J by 5 bases, with 15 bases of the junction left unmatched. The CDR3 DNA reads TGTGCCAGCAGCAGACTAGCGGGGGCCGGTGAGTGGATAGATACGCAGTATTTT. Translating it yields CASSRLAGAGEWIDTQYF.

The J gene is TRBJ2-3, the V gene TRBV5-6, with D tentatively TRBD2 (6 bases). V lost 2 bases, J lost 1 base, and 11 bases lay in between. CDR1 and CDR2 from the germline V gene are SGHDT and YYEEEE. This CDR3 has 15 residues. The chain's CDR3 is CASSFVGSRTDTQYF. CDR3 bases: TGTGCCAGCAGCTTCGTCGGGAGCCGCACAGATACGCAGTATTTT.

This clone was recorded only once. V and J are TRBV11-1 and TRBJ2-7, with 8 bases matching TRBD2. The germline V gene encodes CDR1 SGHAT and CDR2 FQDESV (reference sequence). This CDR3 comprises 17 residues. With V trimmed by 5 bases and J by 5 bases, 17 bases remained unmatched. CDR3 bases: TGTGCCAGCAGCCCCGGGGGTAGCGGGATTACAACGAACGAGCAGTACTTC. Translated: CASSPGGSGITTNEQYF. The whole variable domain, filled in from reference TRBV11-1 and TRBJ2-7, reads EAEVAQSPRYKITEKSQAVAFWCDPISGHATLYWYRQILGQGPELLVQFQDESVVDDSQLPKDRFSAERLKGVDSTLKIQPAELGDSAMYLCASSPGGSGITTNEQYFGPGTRLTVT.

The chain is built from TRBV28 and TRBJ2-7; no definite D call. This CDR3 contains 12 residues. Germline CDR1 MDHEN, CDR2 SYDVKM. Trimming took off 3 bases at V and 7 bases at J, with 10 bases between the two ends. The CDR3 here is CASSFYLREQYF. The DNA of the CDR3 is TGTGCCAGCAGTTTTTATCTACGGGAGCAGTACTTC.